The rows below give T cell receptor beta chains drawn from one sample of a study of blood T cell dynamics during melanoma immunotherapy. Profiled with immunoSEQ multiplex PCR; TCRdb holds only in-frame clones, not every one. The sample has approximately 22,000 clones, approximately 88% seen once. The material was blood, obtained from a patient treated with checkpoint blockade. These receptors were collected from a human donor with melanoma. The CDR3 runs from the conserved cysteine through the conserved F or W. D genes are given only for firm matches. Rows give clone size only sometimes, using once, few, many, or a class for an expanded clone.

TRBD2	TRBV11-1	-	TRBJ2-1	CASSVGTSGGDVEQFF	TGTGCCAGCAGCGTGGGGACTAGCGGGGGGGACGTTGAGCAGTTCTTC
-	TRBV7-9	-	TRBJ1-4	CASSPPGWEKLFF	TGTGCCAGCAGCCCCCCAGGGTGGGAAAAACTGTTTTTT
TRBD1	TRBV6-1	-	TRBJ2-6	CASKDRDLGANVLTF	TGTGCCAGCAAGGACAGGGACTTAGGGGCCAACGTCCTGACTTTC
-	TRBV28	-	TRBJ1-2	CASSPPGQPGYTF	TGTGCCAGCAGTCCCCCTGGACAGCCGGGGTACACCTTC
-	TRBV5-4	few	TRBJ2-7	CASSLGNLAGTAYEQYF	TGTGCCAGCAGCTTGGGGAATTTGGCAGGGACGGCGTACGAGCAGTACTTC
TRBD1	TRBV29-1	-	TRBJ2-2	CSYHHEGAPGELFF	TGCAGCTACCACCATGAGGGGGCGCCCGGGGAGCTGTTTTTT
TRBD2	TRBV25-1	-	TRBJ2-7	CASSGLAGVSYEQYF	TGTGCCAGCAGTGGCCTAGCGGGAGTTAGCTACGAGCAGTACTTC
-	TRBV2	-	TRBJ2-6	CASSEWAGGTGANVLTF	TGTGCCAGCAGTGAATGGGCAGGGGGGACTGGGGCCAACGTCCTGACTTTC
-	TRBV7-8	-	TRBJ1-4	CASSLVGGVANEKLFF	TGTGCCAGCAGCTTAGTAGGAGGGGTGGCTAATGAAAAACTGTTTTTT
-	TRBV19	-	TRBJ1-2	CASSIARQSGGYTF	TGTGCCAGTAGTATAGCACGGCAGTCGGGGGGCTACACCTTC
TRBD2	TRBV5-1	-	TRBJ2-1	CASSSGTSGWDPLNNEQFF	TGCGCCAGCAGCTCTGGGACTAGCGGGTGGGATCCCTTAAACAATGAGCAGTTCTTC
TRBD1	TRBV5-1	-	TRBJ2-3	CASSRDRGAGDTQYF	TGCGCCAGCAGCCGGGACAGGGGGGCTGGTGATACGCAGTATTTT
-	TRBV5-1	-	TRBJ1-1	CASSGRLNTEAFF	TGCGCCAGCAGCGGCAGGCTGAACACTGAAGCTTTCTTT
-	TRBV21-1	few	TRBJ1-2	CASSKAGTGKPYGYTF	TGTGCCAGCAGCAAGGCCGGGACAGGAAAACCCTATGGCTACACCTTC
-	TRBV20-1	-	TRBJ2-7	CSARDPDYQYF	TGCAGTGCTAGAGATCCGGACTACCAGTACTTC
-	TRBV6-1	-	TRBJ1-5	CASSLGTYQPQHF	TGTGCCAGCAGCCTCGGGACATATCAGCCCCAGCATTTT
TRBD1	TRBV6-1	-	TRBJ2-7	CASSRTGTGSYEQYF	TGTGCCAGCAGTCGAACCGGGACAGGATCCTACGAGCAGTACTTC
TRBD2	TRBV7-2	-	TRBJ2-3	CASSPLGLVGGGQYF	TGTGCCAGCAGCCCTCTGGGACTAGTGGGAGGGGGGCAGTATTTT
TRBD1	TRBV19	-	TRBJ2-1	CASSRDRDPFNEQFF	TGTGCCAGTAGTAGGGACAGGGATCCATTTAATGAGCAGTTCTTC
TRBD1	TRBV29-1	few	TRBJ2-7	CSVRTGALPGEQYF	TGCAGCGTCCGGACAGGGGCGCTTCCTGGCGAGCAGTACTTC
TRBD2	TRBV27	-	TRBJ2-3	CASRLAGVIDTQYF	TGTGCCAGCAGACTAGCGGGAGTCATCGATACGCAGTATTTT
-	TRBV19	-	TRBJ1-1	CASTRAGVTEAFF	TGTGCCAGTACCAGGGCGGGCGTCACTGAAGCTTTCTTT
-	TRBV28	-	TRBJ2-7	CASLRTGDTYEQYF	TGTGCCAGCCTTAGAACGGGGGACACCTACGAGCAGTACTTC
-	TRBV7-9	once	TRBJ2-7	CASSLGPGEQYF	TGTGCCAGCAGCTTAGGTCCCGGAGAGCAGTACTTC
TRBD1	TRBV19	-	TRBJ1-1	CASRDRGVPTEAFF	TGTGCCAGTAGGGACAGGGGGGTCCCAACTGAAGCTTTCTTT
-	TRBV6-5	-	TRBJ2-7	CASCPSASYEQYF	TGTGCGAGTTGTCCTAGCGCCTCCTACGAGCAGTACTTC